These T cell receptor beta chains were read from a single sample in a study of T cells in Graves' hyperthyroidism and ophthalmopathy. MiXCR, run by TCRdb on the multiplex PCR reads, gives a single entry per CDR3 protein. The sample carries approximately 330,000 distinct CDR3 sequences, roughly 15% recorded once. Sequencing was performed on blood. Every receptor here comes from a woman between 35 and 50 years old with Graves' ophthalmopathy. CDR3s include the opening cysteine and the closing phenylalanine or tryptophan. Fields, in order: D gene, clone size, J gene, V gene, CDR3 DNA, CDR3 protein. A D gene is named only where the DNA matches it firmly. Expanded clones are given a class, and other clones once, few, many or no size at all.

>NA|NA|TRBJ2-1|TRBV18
TGTGCCAGCTCACCGAGCGGGTCGGACAATGAGCAGTTCTTC
CASSPSGSDNEQFF
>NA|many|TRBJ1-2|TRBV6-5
TGTGCCAGCAGTTACTCGGGAGCAGGGATCTATGGCTACACCTTC
CASSYSGAGIYGYTF
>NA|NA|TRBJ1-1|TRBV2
TGTGCCAGCAGGGCTTGGGCGAACACTGAAGCTTTCTTT
CASRAWANTEAFF
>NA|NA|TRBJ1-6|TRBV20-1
TGCAGTGCTAGAGATGCGGGGGGCTATAATTCACCCCTCCACTTT
CSARDAGGYNSPLHF
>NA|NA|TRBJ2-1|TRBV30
TGTGCCTGGAGTTGGGACCGTGGGTACAATGAGCAGTTCTTC
CAWSWDRGYNEQFF
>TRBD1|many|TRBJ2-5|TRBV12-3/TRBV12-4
TGTGCCAGCACCCCGTTTCCTTGGACAGGGGGGGATGAGACCCAGTACTTC
CASTPFPWTGGDETQYF
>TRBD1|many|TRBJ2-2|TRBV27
TGTGCCAGCACTCCGACAGGGGTGAACACCGGGGAGCTGTTTTTT
CASTPTGVNTGELFF
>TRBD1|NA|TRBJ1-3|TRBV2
TGTGCCAGAGGGACAGCCGGAAACACCATATATTTT
CARGTAGNTIYF
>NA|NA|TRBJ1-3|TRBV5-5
TGTGCCAGCAGCTTGGGTGACTTGCGGTCTCAAGCTGGAAACACCATATATTTT
CASSLGDLRSQAGNTIYF
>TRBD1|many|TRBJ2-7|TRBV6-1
TGTGCCAGCGGATACGGGACAGACTACGAGCAGTACTTC
CASGYGTDYEQYF
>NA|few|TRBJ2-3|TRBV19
TGTGCCAGTAGTATGGGGGGATGGAGCACAGATACGCAGTATTTT
CASSMGGWSTDTQYF
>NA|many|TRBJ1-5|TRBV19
TGTGCCAGTAGTCGGGGGCTCGGGGGGCGCGTATATGACAATCAGCCCCAGCATTTT
CASSRGLGGRVYDNQPQHF
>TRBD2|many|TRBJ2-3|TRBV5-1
TGCGCCAGCAGCTCTGAAGCGGGAGGAGGCGTAGATACGCAGTATTTT
CASSSEAGGGVDTQYF
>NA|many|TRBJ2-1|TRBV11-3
TGTGCCAGCAGCTTCAGGAGGGCTACTATCGATGAGCAGTTCTTC
CASSFRRATIDEQFF
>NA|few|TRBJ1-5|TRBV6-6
TGTGCCAGCAGTTACGACTTGACAGAGCCCCAGCATTTT
CASSYDLTEPQHF
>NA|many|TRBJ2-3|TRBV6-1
TGTGCCAGCAGTCCCCAATGGGACTTTTCTGCAGATACGCAGTATTTT
CASSPQWDFSADTQYF
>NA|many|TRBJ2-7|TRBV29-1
TGCAGCGTTGAAGTTAGTACTGTACCCTACGAGCAGTACTTC
CSVEVSTVPYEQYF
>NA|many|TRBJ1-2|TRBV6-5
TGTGCCAGCAGTTACTCTCGCGGGCGGCACTATGGCTACACCTTC
CASSYSRGRHYGYTF
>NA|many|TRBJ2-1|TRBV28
TGTGCCAGCAGTTTATTGTTCGGGGACACCAAATACAATGAGCAGTTCTTC
CASSLLFGDTKYNEQFF
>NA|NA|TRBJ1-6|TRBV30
TGTGCCTGGAGTGTACGGTCGGCCGCTACTAATTCACCCCTCCACTTT
CAWSVRSAATNSPLHF
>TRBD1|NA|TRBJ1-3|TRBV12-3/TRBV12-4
TGTGCCAGCAGTTCCGACAGGGTGTACACCATATATTTT
CASSSDRVYTIYF
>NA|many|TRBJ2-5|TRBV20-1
TGCAGTGCTAGATGGGGGCTGTACCAAGAGACCCAGTACTTC
CSARWGLYQETQYF
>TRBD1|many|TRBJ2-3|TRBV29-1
TGCAGCGTCGACAGGGTAATTTCAGATACGCAGTATTTT
CSVDRVISDTQYF
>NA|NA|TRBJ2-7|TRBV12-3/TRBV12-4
TGTGCCAGCTCACGAGCCCAGGGCGACTACGAGCAGTACTTC
CASSRAQGDYEQYF
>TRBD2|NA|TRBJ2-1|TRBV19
TGTGCCAGTAGTATAGTTGGGACTAGCGGGGGGACCTACAATGAGCAGTTCTTC
CASSIVGTSGGTYNEQFF
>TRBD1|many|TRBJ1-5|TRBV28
TGTGCCAGCAGTTTATCGGGACAGGGCGGTCAGCCCCAGCATTTT
CASSLSGQGGQPQHF
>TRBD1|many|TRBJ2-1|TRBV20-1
TGCAGTGCTGAAACAGGGGAATCGTCCTACAATGAGCAGTTCTTC
CSAETGESSYNEQFF
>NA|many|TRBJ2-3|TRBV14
TGTGCCAGCAGCCGTGCCTCGTCGACGCAGTATTTT
CASSRASSTQYF
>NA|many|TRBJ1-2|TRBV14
TGTGCCAGCAGTCTCAGGCAGACAGATGGCTACACCTTC
CASSLRQTDGYTF
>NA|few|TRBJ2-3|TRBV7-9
TGTGCCAGCAGCTCTCTACTATGGGGAGGCACAGATACGCCGTATTTT
CASSSLLWGGTDTPYF
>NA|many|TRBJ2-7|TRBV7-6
TGTGCCAGCACGACCGGGACTCCTTACGAGCAGTACTTC
CASTTGTPYEQYF
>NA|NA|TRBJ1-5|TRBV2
TGTGCCACCAGTCAAACAGGGAATCAGCCCCAGCATTTT
CATSQTGNQPQHF
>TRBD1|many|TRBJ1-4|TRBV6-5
TGTGCCAGCAGTTACTCACCTCCTCCGGGACAGGGAGGACTTGCAACTAATGAAAAACTGTTTTTT
CASSYSPPPGQGGLATNEKLFF